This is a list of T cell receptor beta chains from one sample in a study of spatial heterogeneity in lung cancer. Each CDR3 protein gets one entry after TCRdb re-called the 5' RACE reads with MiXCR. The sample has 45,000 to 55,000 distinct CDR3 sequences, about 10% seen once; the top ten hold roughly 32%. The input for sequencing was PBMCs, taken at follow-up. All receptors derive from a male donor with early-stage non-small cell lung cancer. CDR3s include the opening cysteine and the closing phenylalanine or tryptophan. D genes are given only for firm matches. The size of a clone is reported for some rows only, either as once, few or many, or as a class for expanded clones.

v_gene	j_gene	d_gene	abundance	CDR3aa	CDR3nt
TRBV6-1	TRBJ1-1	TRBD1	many	CASSGRGGDAFF	TGTGCCAGCAGTGGCAGGGGGGGGGACGCTTTCTTT
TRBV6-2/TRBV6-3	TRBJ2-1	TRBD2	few	CASSRPGLPYNEQFF	TGTGCCAGCAGCCGACCGGGACTACCATACAATGAGCAGTTCTTC
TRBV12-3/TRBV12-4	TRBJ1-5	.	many	CASSSQSPALHQPQHF	TGTGCCAGCAGTTCCCAAAGTCCAGCATTACATCAGCCCCAGCATTTT
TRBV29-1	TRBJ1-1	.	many	CSGAGRVNTEAFF	TGCAGCGGTGCGGGGAGGGTGAACACTGAAGCTTTCTTT
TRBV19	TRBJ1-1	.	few	CASSTGPTEAFF	TGTGCCAGTAGCACGGGACCTACTGAAGCTTTCTTT
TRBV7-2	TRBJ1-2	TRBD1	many	CASSLVGTGSYGYTF	TGTGCCAGCAGCTTAGTCGGGACAGGGTCCTATGGCTACACCTTC
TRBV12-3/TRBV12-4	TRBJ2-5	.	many	CASGSDGSERETQYF	TGTGCCAGCGGGTCCGATGGTAGCGAACGGGAGACCCAGTACTTC
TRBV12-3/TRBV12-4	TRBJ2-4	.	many	CASSLPGVNIQYF	TGTGCCAGCAGTTTACCAGGGGTAAACATTCAGTACTTC
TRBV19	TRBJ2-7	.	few	CASSIGHNSYEQYF	TGTGCCAGTAGTATCGGACACAACTCCTACGAGCAGTACTTC
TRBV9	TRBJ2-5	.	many	CASSAYGRKEETQYF	TGTGCCAGCAGCGCCTATGGTCGGAAGGAAGAGACCCAGTACTTC
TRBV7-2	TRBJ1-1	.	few	CASSPFTSRGNTEAFF	TGTGCCAGCAGCCCCTTCACCTCCCGGGGGAACACTGAAGCTTTCTTT
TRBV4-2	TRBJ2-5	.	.	CASSEDSESGETQYF	TGTGCCAGCAGCGAGGACAGTGAGAGCGGAGAGACCCAGTACTTC
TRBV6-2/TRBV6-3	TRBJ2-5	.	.	CASSYSPYRGAGETQYF	TGTGCCAGCAGTTACTCGCCCTATCGGGGCGCCGGAGAGACCCAGTACTTC
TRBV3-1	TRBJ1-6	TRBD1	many	CASSPTTGDASPLHF	TGTGCCAGCAGCCCTACGACAGGGGACGCTTCACCCCTCCACTTT
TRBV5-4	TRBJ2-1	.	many	CASSPPGGRREQFF	TGTGCCAGCAGCCCACCTGGAGGTCGTAGAGAGCAGTTCTTC
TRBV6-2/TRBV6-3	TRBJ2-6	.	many	CASSYETGSSGANVLTF	TGTGCCAGCAGTTACGAGACAGGAAGCTCTGGGGCCAACGTCCTGACTTTC
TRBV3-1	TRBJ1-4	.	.	CASSRGRAGEKLFF	TGTGCCAGCAGTCGGGGGCGTGCAGGCGAAAAACTGTTTTTT
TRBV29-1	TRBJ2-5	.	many	CSVGRYQETQYF	TGCAGCGTGGGACGGTACCAAGAGACCCAGTACTTC
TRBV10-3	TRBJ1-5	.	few	CAISAGAQDQPQHF	TGTGCCATCAGCGCGGGGGCGCAGGATCAGCCCCAGCATTTT
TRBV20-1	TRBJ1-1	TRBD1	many	CSARTGGTEAFF	TGCAGTGCCCGAACAGGGGGCACTGAAGCTTTCTTT
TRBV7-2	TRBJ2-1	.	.	CASSTGAASLNEQFF	TGTGCCAGCAGCACGGGGGCGGCTTCCCTGAATGAGCAGTTCTTC
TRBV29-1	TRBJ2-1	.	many	CSVDLLGTYNEQFF	TGCAGCGTTGATTTACTGGGGACCTACAATGAGCAGTTCTTC
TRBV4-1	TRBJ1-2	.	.	CASSQASGNYGYTF	TGCGCCAGCAGCCAAGCATCGGGGAACTATGGCTACACCTTC
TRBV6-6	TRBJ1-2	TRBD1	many	CASSSSTGGIGYTF	TGTGCCAGCAGTTCCTCGACAGGGGGGATTGGCTACACCTTC
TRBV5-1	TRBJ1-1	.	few	CASSLAGAQGTEAFF	TGCGCCAGCAGCTTGGCCGGGGCGCAGGGCACTGAAGCTTTCTTT
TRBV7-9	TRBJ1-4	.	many	CASSSGLGGDEKLFF	TGTGCCAGCAGCTCCGGACTCGGGGGCGATGAAAAACTGTTTTTT
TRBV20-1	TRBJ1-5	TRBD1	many	CSARDSIGGYQPQHF	TGCAGTGCTAGAGATAGCATAGGGGGCTATCAGCCCCAGCATTTT
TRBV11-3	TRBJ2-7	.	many	CASSLGPNNYEQYF	TGTGCCAGCAGCTTAGGACCAAATAACTACGAGCAGTACTTC
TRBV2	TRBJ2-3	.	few	CASSVGGDTHTDTQYF	TGTGCCAGCAGCGTCGGGGGAGACACGCACACAGATACGCAGTATTTT
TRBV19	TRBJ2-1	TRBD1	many	CASSIQGAQSEQFF	TGTGCCAGTAGTATACAGGGGGCGCAGTCTGAGCAGTTCTTC
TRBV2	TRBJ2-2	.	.	CASSQTGGELFF	TGTGCCAGCAGCCAGACCGGCGGGGAGCTGTTTTTT
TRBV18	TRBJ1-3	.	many	CASSLGQISGNTIYF	TGTGCCAGCTCACTTGGACAAATCTCTGGAAACACCATATATTTT
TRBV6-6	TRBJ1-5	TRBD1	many	CASSSTGAGQPQHF	TGTGCCAGCAGTTCGACAGGGGCTGGGCAGCCCCAGCATTTT
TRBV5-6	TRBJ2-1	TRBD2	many	CASSLGGTGAGSSYNEQFF	TGTGCCAGCAGCTTGGGTGGGACCGGAGCGGGATCCTCCTACAATGAGCAGTTCTTC
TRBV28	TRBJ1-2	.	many	CASSWEGDYGYTF	TGTGCCAGCAGTTGGGAGGGGGACTATGGCTACACCTTC
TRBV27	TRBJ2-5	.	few	CASSTLGVETQYF	TGTGCCAGCAGCACGCTAGGGGTAGAGACCCAGTACTTC
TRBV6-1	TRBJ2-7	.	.	CASSEFGDEQYF	TGTGCCAGCAGTGAATTCGGGGACGAGCAGTACTTC
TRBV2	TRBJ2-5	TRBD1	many	CASSPDRVETQYF	TGTGCCAGCTCTCCAGACAGGGTGGAGACCCAGTACTTC
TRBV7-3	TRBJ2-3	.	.	CASSLSGFTDTQYF	TGTGCCAGCAGCTTATCAGGGTTCACAGATACGCAGTATTTT
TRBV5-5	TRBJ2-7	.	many	CASSFGGSYEQYF	TGTGCCAGCAGCTTTGGGGGCTCCTACGAGCAGTACTTC